This T cell receptor (beta chain) stems from a study of blood T cell repertoires in COVID-19. Study as a whole: COVID-19 samples collected from the United States, Italy and Spain covered acute and convalescent phases. Sources were T cells, B-cell-depleted T cells, or PBMCs; the material itself was cDNA or gDNA.

Authors' processing steps: The authors estimated nucleated cell counts from reference gene primer amplification. TCRdb's copy holds only in-frame clones and misses some; the assay was immunoSEQ multiplex PCR. The D gene and trimming were derived from the DNA, and the V and J assignments and clone size from that table. Of about 67,000 clones in the sample, roughly nine tenths were seen once. This CDR3 region has 13 residues. The V gene lost 5 bases and the J gene lost 2 bases, with 9 bases spanning the gap. This clone occurred once. Source material: peripheral blood. The TCR comes from a man aged 50 to 60 with active COVID-19. This chain uses TRBV12-3 or TRBV12-4 with TRBJ1-2; D is uncertain. The CDR3 DNA reads TGTGCCAGCAGTGCCCAGAAAAACTATGGCTACACCTTC. Encoded protein: CASSAQKNYGYTF.